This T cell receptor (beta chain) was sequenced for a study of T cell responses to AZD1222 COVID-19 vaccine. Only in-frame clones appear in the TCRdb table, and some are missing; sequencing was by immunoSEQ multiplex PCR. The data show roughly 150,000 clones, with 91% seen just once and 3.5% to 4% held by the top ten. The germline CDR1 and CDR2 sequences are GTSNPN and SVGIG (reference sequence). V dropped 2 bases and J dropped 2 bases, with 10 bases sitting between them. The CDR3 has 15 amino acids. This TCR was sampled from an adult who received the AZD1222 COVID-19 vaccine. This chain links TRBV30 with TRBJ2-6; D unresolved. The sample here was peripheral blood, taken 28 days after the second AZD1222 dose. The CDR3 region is CAWSLVGTGANVLTF. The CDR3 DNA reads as TGTGCCTGGAGTTTGGTGGGGACTGGGGCCAACGTCCTGACTTTC.